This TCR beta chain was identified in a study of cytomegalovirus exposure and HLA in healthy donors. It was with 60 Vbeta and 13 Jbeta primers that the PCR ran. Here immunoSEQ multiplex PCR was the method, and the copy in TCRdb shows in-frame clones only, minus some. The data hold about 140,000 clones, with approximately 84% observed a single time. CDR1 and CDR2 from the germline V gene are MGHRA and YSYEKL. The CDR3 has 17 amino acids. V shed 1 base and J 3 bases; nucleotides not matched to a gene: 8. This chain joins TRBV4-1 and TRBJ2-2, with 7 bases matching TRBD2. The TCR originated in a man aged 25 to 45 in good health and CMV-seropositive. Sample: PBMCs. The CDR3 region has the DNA TGCGCCAGCAGCCAAGGCTACGGCGGGAGAGACACCGGGGAGCTGTTTTTT. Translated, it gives CASSQGYGGRDTGELFF.